These 5 T cell receptor beta chains came from one sample sequenced in a study of T cell responses to AZD1222 COVID-19 vaccine. The table came from immunoSEQ multiplex PCR; TCRdb's copy has only in-frame clones and leaves some out. Of around 250,000 clones detected, 80% to 95% appear once; the ten largest clones hold roughly 0.51%. Material: peripheral blood, obtained on day 0 of AZD1222 vaccination. The receptors derive from an adult in good health.

The chain uses TRBV5-1 and TRBJ2-7; a possible D gene is TRBD2 (6 bases). Germline values: CDR1 SGHRS, CDR2 YFSETQ. The CDR3 has 16 residues. V lost 1 base and J lost 5, with 19 bases in between. The CDR3 loop reads CASSLPVRGGEHEQYF. CDR3 nucleotide sequence: TGCGCCAGCAGCTTGCCAGTCCGCGGAGGGGAGCACGAGCAGTACTTC.

Concerning this clone: Relative to the germline gene, one junction end is altered; a read error may explain this. This sample includes further DNA sequences coding for the same CDR3. The chain couples TRBV7-8 to TRBJ1-5; unclear D gene. The CDR3 consists of 14 residues. Germline lookup yields CDR1 SGHVS and CDR2 FQNEAQ. CDR3 in DNA: TGTGCCAGCAGCCTAGCCTATAGCAATCAGCCCCAGCATTTT. Translating gives CASSLAYSNQPQHF. The variable domain in full, with the rest retrieved from reference TRBV7-8 and TRBJ1-5, is GAGVSQSPRYKVAKRGQDVALRCDPISGHVSLFWYQQALGQGPEFLTYFQNEAQLDKSGLPSDRFFAERPEGSVSTLKIQRTQQEDSAVYLCASSLAYSNQPQHFGDGTRLSIL.

This clone occurred once. V is TRBV18 and J is TRBJ1-1; D is perhaps TRBD1 (6 bases). The V gene lost 6 bases and the J gene lost 11 bases, with 19 bases spanning the gap. CDR1 KGHSH and CDR2 LQKENI come from the germline V gene. CDR3 length equals 13 residues. This CDR3 reads CASSLLAGAGAFF. The DNA of the CDR3 is TGTGCCAGCTCCCTCCTGGCGGGGGCAGGGGCTTTCTTT. Using reference TRBV18 and TRBJ1-1 for the parts outside the CDR3, the full variable domain is NAGVMQNPRHLVRRRGQEARLRCSPMKGHSHVYWYRQLPEEGLKFMVYLQKENIIDESGMPKERFSAEFPKEGPSILRIQQVVRGDSAAYFCASSLLAGAGAFFGQGTRLTVV.

The chain uses TRBV7-2 and TRBJ2-5; D is possibly TRBD1 or TRBD2 (5 bases each). Germline V gene lookup returns CDR1 SGHTA and CDR2 FQGNSA. Trimming shortened V by 5 bases and J by 2 bases, and 21 bases separated the two germline ends. The CDR3 covers 17 residues. CDR3 protein: CASSRGPLRRTQETQYF. As DNA, the CDR3 is TGTGCCAGCAGCCGGGGCCCCCTCCGGCGGACTCAAGAGACCCAGTACTTC.

The genes are TRBV11-1 and TRBJ2-2; TRBD2 agrees at 11 bases. Germline V gene lookup returns CDR1 SGHAT and CDR2 FQDESV (reference sequence). The ends lost 1 base at V and 8 bases at J; junction bases unmatched: 6. The CDR3 length is 16 residues. CDR3: CASSLDSLAGAGELFF. As DNA, the CDR3 is TGTGCCAGCAGCTTAGACTCACTAGCGGGAGCTGGGGAGCTGTTTTTT.